Following are 15 T cell receptor beta chains from one sample sequenced in a study of response to subunit inactivated influenza vaccine. MiXCR, applied by TCRdb to the RT-PCR reads, yields one record per CDR3 protein. The data contain approximately 700,000 distinct CDR3 sequences, approximately 14% of them singletons. The specimen was PBMCs from blood, collected about 14 days before vaccination. These receptor sequences come from a man aged 50 to 59 who received an inactivated influenza vaccine.

The chain employs TRBV20-1 and TRBJ2-3, with 11 bases identical to TRBD2. The CDR3 is 14 amino acids. Losses at the gene ends were 7 bases for V and 2 bases for J; bases not matched to a gene: 5. Germline CDR1 and CDR2: DFQATT and SNEGSKA (reference sequence). As DNA, the CDR3 is TGCAGTGGAAGACTAGCGGGGACCACAGATACGCAGTATTTT. Protein product: CSGRLAGTTDTQYF.

This clonotype has a handful of counts. V gene TRBV5-6 combines with J gene TRBJ2-3, with D possibly TRBD1 on 5 matching bases. The germline V gene has CDR1 SGHDT and CDR2 YYEEEE. Trimming took 5 bases from V and 2 from J, leaving 12 bases between them. CDR3 length: 14 amino acids. CDR3 sequence: CASRGIRVTDTQYF. The DNA of the CDR3 is TGTGCCAGCAGGGGGATCAGGGTCACAGATACGCAGTATTTT.

This clonotype was counted a few times. This chain uses TRBV6-6 with TRBJ2-7; D may be TRBD2 (6 bases). V was cut by 8 bases and J by 5 bases, with 13 bases left in between. CDR1 and CDR2 from the germline V gene are MNHNY and SVGAGI (reference sequence). The CDR3 runs 12 residues. CDR3 region: CASSGVPHEQYF. CDR3 bases: TGTGCCAGCTCGGGAGTTCCCCACGAGCAGTACTTC.

The table lists this clonotype with a few counts. The rearrangement links TRBV29-1 to TRBJ2-1; 13 bases fit TRBD2. V shed 8 bases, J shed 2 bases, and the junction held 6 bases outside the gene matches. Germline CDR1 reads SQVTM; CDR2 reads ANQGSEA. The CDR3 runs to 15 residues. The CDR3 DNA is TGCAGCCTCGGGACTAGCGGGATCACCTACAATGAGCAGTTCTTC. Translation gives CSLGTSGITYNEQFF.

The sample holds a few counts of this clonotype. The chain combines TRBV7-9 with TRBJ1-6; D ambiguous. Germline CDR1 SEHNR, CDR2 FQNEAQ (reference sequence). The CDR3 sequence is 13 residues long. V was clipped by 1 base and J by 12 bases, with 10 bases between them. As DNA, the CDR3 is TGTGCCAGCAGCTTAGTCGGGGAAGAACCCCTCCACTTT. Its protein is CASSLVGEEPLHF.

This chain connects TRBV6-2 or TRBV6-3 to TRBJ2-5; 7 bases map to TRBD2. After removal of 0 bases from V and 2 bases from J, the junction contained 18 bases not matched to a gene. The length of the CDR3 is 20 residues. Germline CDR1 reads MNHEY; CDR2 reads SVGEGT. CDR3 nucleotide sequence: TGTGCCAGCAGTTACTCGGGGTCCGGAAGCGCCTCCGGGAGGCAAGAGACCCAGTACTTC. Its protein product is CASSYSGSGSASGRQETQYF.

This clonotype was detected only a few times. V is TRBV9 and J is TRBJ2-7; D might be TRBD1 or TRBD2, each matching 5 bases. V was trimmed by 0 bases and J by 6 bases, leaving 10 bases between them. The V gene's germline CDR1 is SGDLS and CDR2 YYNGEE. This CDR3 is 13 amino acids long. In nucleotides, the CDR3 is TGTGCCAGCAGCGTAGACGTTGGGGGCGAGCAGTACTTC. Translating it yields CASSVDVGGEQYF.

The chain links TRBV25-1 to TRBJ2-1; TRBD2 matches 9 bases. Losses at the gene ends were 1 base for V and 3 bases for J; bases not matched to a gene: 7. CDR3 length: 17 amino acids. Germline loops: CDR1 MGHDK, CDR2 SYGVNS. CDR3 nucleotides: TGTGCCAGCAGTGAATGGGTGGCTAGCGGGGTCTACAATGAGCAGTTCTTC. Translation: CASSEWVASGVYNEQFF.

This chain connects TRBV7-9 to TRBJ2-7; possibly TRBD1 for D (5 bases). The CDR3 loop spans 13 amino acids. Germline V gives CDR1 SEHNR, CDR2 FQNEAQ (reference sequence). Trimming cost V 4 bases and J 6 bases, with 13 bases left between them. The CDR3 region is CASSSGPLGEQYF. CDR3 sequence (DNA): TGTGCCAGCAGCTCAGGGCCACTGGGCGAGCAGTACTTC.

This clonotype was detected many times. The CDR3 region is CASRTGDTQYF. The CDR3 nucleotides read TGTGCCAGCAGAACAGGAGATACGCAGTATTTT. The J gene is TRBJ2-3, the V gene TRBV6-2 or TRBV6-3; a possible D gene is TRBD1 (5 bases). V was cut by 6 bases and J by 5 bases, with 6 bases left in between. Germline-derived CDR1 and CDR2 are MNHEY and SVGEGT. CDR3 length equals 11 residues.

The table lists this clonotype with a few counts. This chain links TRBV11-2 with TRBJ1-2, with D uncertain. With 0 bases removed from V and 8 bases from J, the gap between germline ends came to 16 bases. This CDR3 comprises 15 residues. CDR1 is SGHAT, CDR2 FQNNGV, per germline. The DNA for the CDR3 is TGTGCCAGCAGCTTAGATCCCACCCCTGTGGACGGCTACACCTTC. Encoded protein: CASSLDPTPVDGYTF.

This clonotype was counted many times. The chain joins TRBV9 to TRBJ2-7; no firm D call. Germline V CDR1 and CDR2: SGDLS, YYNGEE. V lost 0 bases and J 4 bases, leaving 8 bases between the germline ends. CDR3 length equals 13 residues. The CDR3 coding sequence is TGTGCCAGCAGCGTAGGAGCTGCATACGAGCAGTACTTC. Protein product: CASSVGAAYEQYF.

This clonotype was detected ten times or more. The V gene is TRBV6-1, the J gene TRBJ2-7, with 13 nucleotides matching TRBD2. The CDR3 spans 17 residues. J was trimmed by 1 base and V by 6 bases; bases with no gene match: 9. CDR1 and CDR2 from the germline V gene are MNHNS and SASEGT. The CDR3 is CASRQLAGGPGSYEQYF. CDR3 in DNA: TGTGCCAGCAGGCAACTAGCGGGAGGGCCCGGTTCCTACGAGCAGTACTTC.

CDR3 residues: CASSPSGLALLNEQFF. The CDR3 bases are TGTGCCAGCTCACCGTCGGGACTAGCCCTGCTCAATGAGCAGTTCTTC. V is TRBV18 and J is TRBJ2-1; 9 bases are shared with TRBD2. This CDR3 is built from 16 residues. With 3 bases clipped from V and 6 bases from J, the junction kept 9 bases outside the gene matches. CDR1 and CDR2 (germline): KGHSH, LQKENI.

This clonotype was picked up many times. The chain carries TRBV5-1 and TRBJ1-1; the D is unclear. The CDR3 loop spans 13 amino acids. V lost 1 base to trimming and J lost 3 bases, with 7 bases between them. Germline CDR1 and CDR2: SGHRS and YFSETQ. The DNA for the CDR3 is TGCGCCAGCAGCTTGACCTGGGACACTGAAGCTTTCTTT. Translating it yields CASSLTWDTEAFF. The full variable domain, in which reference TRBV5-1 and TRBJ1-1 provide the parts outside the CDR3, is KAGVTQTPRYLIKTRGQQVTLSCSPISGHRSVSWYQQTPGQGLQFLFEYFSETQRNKGNFPGRFSGRQFSNSRSEMNVSTLELGDSALYLCASSLTWDTEAFFGQGTRLTVV.